Below are 21 T cell receptor beta chains sequenced from a single sample in a study of cytomegalovirus exposure and HLA in healthy donors. Clones were read by immunoSEQ multiplex PCR, and TCRdb kept only the in-frame ones, dropping some. The sample consists of about 280,000 clones, around 87% of them appearing once. The source material was PBMCs. The receptors were gathered from a woman between 18 and 30 years old in good health and CMV-seronegative.

The rearrangement joins TRBV15 to TRBJ1-3; D not resolved. Germline CDR1 and CDR2: LNHNV and YYDKDF (reference sequence). This CDR3 contains 15 residues. Trimming left V 4 bases short and J 0 bases short, with 10 bases between. The CDR3 sequence is CATSNLASSGNTIYF. Here the CDR3 DNA reads TGTGCCACCAGCAATTTAGCCAGCTCTGGAAACACCATATATTTT.

The V and J genes are TRBV28 and TRBJ1-1, with 8 bases identical to TRBD1. CDR3 size: 14 residues. Germline assignment: CDR1 MDHEN and CDR2 SYDVKM. V lost 8 bases, J lost 3 bases, and 8 bases stayed unmatched. The CDR3 protein is CASRKVQGDTEAFF. CDR3 bases: TGTGCCAGCCGGAAAGTACAGGGGGACACTGAAGCTTTCTTT. Based on the CDR3 plus reference TRBV28 and TRBJ1-1, the full variable domain is DVKVTQSSRYLVKRTGEKVFLECVQDMDHENMFWYRQDPGLGLRLIYFSYDVKMKEKGDIPEGYSVSREKKERFSLILESASTNQTSMYLCASRKVQGDTEAFFGQGTRLTVV.

In nucleotides, the CDR3 is TGTGCCAGTAGTACCCCATATCTTCGGGACAGGGAACGCAATGAGCAGTTCTTC. This gives the protein CASSTPYLRDRERNEQFF. The chain carries TRBV19 and TRBJ2-1; TRBD1 agrees at 9 bases. The V gene's germline CDR1 is LNHDA and CDR2 SQIVND (reference sequence). The J segment lost 6 bases and the V segment lost 4 bases, leaving 16 bases of the junction unmatched. The CDR3 contains 18 residues.

This clone was counted a single time. V and J are TRBV5-1 and TRBJ1-2, with 7 bases lining up with TRBD1. Germline CDR1 reads SGHRS; CDR2 reads YFSETQ. The CDR3 has 17 amino acids. The junction had 18 bases not matched to a gene; V was cut back by 6 bases and J by 4 bases. The CDR3: CASTDPWEQGPFYGYTF. The CDR3 region has the DNA TGCGCCAGCACCGACCCATGGGAACAGGGGCCTTTCTATGGCTACACCTTC.

The chain links TRBV7-8 to TRBJ2-7; TRBD2 matches 11 bases. Looked up from germline, CDR1 is SGHVS and CDR2 is FQNEAQ. The CDR3 length is 14 residues. Unmatched junction bases numbered 7, after V lost 6 bases and J lost 6 bases. CDR3 sequence reads: CASRDSGREGEQYF. CDR3 sequence (DNA): TGTGCCAGCAGGGATAGCGGGAGGGAAGGCGAGCAGTACTTC.

The chain links TRBV29-1 to TRBJ2-2; perhaps TRBD1 as D (5 bases). Germline-derived CDR1 and CDR2 are SQVTM and ANQGSEA. Trimming shortened V by 5 bases and J by 0 bases, and 16 bases separated the two germline ends. The CDR3 is made up of 16 amino acids. Here the CDR3 reads CSVIIWQGSNTGELFF. The CDR3 region has the DNA TGCAGCGTTATAATCTGGCAGGGATCGAACACCGGGGAGCTGTTTTTT.

The chain has TRBV5-4 and TRBJ2-2; 7 bases map to TRBD1. Trimming took 4 bases from V and 0 from J; bases not matched to a gene: 9. The length of the CDR3 is 17 residues. CDR1 SGHNT and CDR2 YYREEE come from the germline V gene (reference sequence). CDR3 sequence: CASSARDSATNTGELFF. The DNA for the CDR3 is TGTGCCAGCAGCGCCCGGGACAGTGCCACGAACACCGGGGAGCTGTTTTTT.

V is TRBV9 and J is TRBJ2-5, with 8 bases identical to TRBD2. V lost 2 bases, J lost 2 bases, and 11 bases stayed unmatched. The germline V gene encodes CDR1 SGDLS and CDR2 YYNGEE. The CDR3 has 17 amino acids. CDR3 coding DNA: TGTGCCAGCAGCGTCGGAGGCACTAGCGGAACACAAGAGACCCAGTACTTC. This gives the protein CASSVGGTSGTQETQYF.

For the CDR3, the DNA is TGCGCCAGCAGCTTCGTACTAGCGGGAGGGCCTTACAATGAGCAGTTCTTC. Translated, it gives CASSFVLAGGPYNEQFF. The rearrangement links TRBV5-1 to TRBJ2-1, with TRBD2 matching 13 bases. This CDR3 is built from 17 residues. The V gene end was trimmed by 2 bases and the J gene end by 4 bases; junction bases not matched to a gene: 6. From germline, CDR1 is SGHRS and CDR2 YFSETQ.

J is TRBJ2-7 and V is TRBV11-2; D gene ambiguous. The CDR3 covers 15 residues. The germline V and J ends were trimmed by 0 bases and 6 bases, with 15 bases remaining between them. Per germline, CDR1 SGHAT and CDR2 FQNNGV. CDR3 sequence reads: CASSLDVSLLLEQYF. The CDR3 bases are TGTGCCAGCAGCTTAGATGTGAGTCTTCTGCTCGAGCAGTACTTC. The whole variable domain, filled in from reference TRBV11-2 and TRBJ2-7, reads EAGVAQSPRYKIIEKRQSVAFWCNPISGHATLYWYQQILGQGPKLLIQFQNNGVVDDSQLPKDRFSAERLKGVDSTLKIQPAKLEDSAVYLCASSLDVSLLLEQYFGPGTRLTVT.

V gene TRBV28 combines with J gene TRBJ1-2, with 7 nucleotides matching TRBD1. The CDR3 totals 17 residues. V lost 1 base, J lost 0 bases, and 8 bases stayed unmatched. The germline V gene has CDR1 MDHEN and CDR2 SYDVKM. CDR3 DNA: TGTGCCAGCAGTTTATCCCCACAGGGGATGACTAACTATGGCTACACCTTC. This sequence encodes CASSLSPQGMTNYGYTF.

The chain uses TRBV28 and TRBJ1-2; D unclear. The V end was cut by 1 base, the J end by 5 bases, with 5 bases between. CDR3 size: 12 residues. CDR1 is MDHEN, CDR2 SYDVKM, per germline. CDR3 nucleotides: TGTGCCAGCAGTTTATCGTCGTATGGCTACACCTTC. Protein: CASSLSSYGYTF.

The rearrangement uses TRBV25-1 and TRBJ1-2, with 9 positions matching TRBD1. The CDR3 extends over 13 amino acids. The germline V gene has CDR1 MGHDK and CDR2 SYGVNS. The ends lost 4 bases at V and 7 bases at J; junction bases unmatched: 4. DNA of the CDR3: TGTGCCAGCAGTGGGGACAGGGAAGCTGGCTACACCTTC. Translation gives CASSGDREAGYTF.

This chain joins TRBV5-1 and TRBJ2-2; D gene ambiguous. V was shortened by 4 bases and J by 4 bases, with 11 bases between the two germline ends. The germline V gene has CDR1 SGHRS and CDR2 YFSETQ. The CDR3 extends over 14 amino acids. CDR3 DNA: TGCGCCAGCAGCGGGCGCGCGAGCACCGGGGAGCTGTTTTTT. Translation: CASSGRASTGELFF.

This chain uses TRBV28 with TRBJ2-4; 11 bases are a match to TRBD2. V was pared by 5 bases and J by 0 bases, with 15 bases of the junction left unmatched. CDR1 and CDR2 (germline): MDHEN, SYDVKM. The CDR3 is made up of 20 amino acids. The CDR3 DNA follows: TGTGCCAGCAGTCCTATTGGGGGACTAGCGGACCTACTAGCCAAAAACATTCAGTACTTC. It is translated as CASSPIGGLADLLAKNIQYF.

The CDR3 sequence: CASSETAGLVGVEQYF. CDR3 sequence (DNA): TGTGCCAGCAGTGAAACGGCGGGACTAGTCGGGGTAGAGCAGTACTTC. The chain couples TRBV6-1 to TRBJ2-7, with 8 bases aligning to TRBD2. Germline V gene sequence: CDR1 MNHNS, CDR2 SASEGT. The CDR3 runs to 16 residues. V lost 2 bases, J lost 7 bases, and 13 bases stayed unmatched.

This clone was observed a handful of times. The V call is TRBV25-1, the J call TRBJ1-6; D is unresolved. CDR3 size: 13 residues. CDR1 is MGHDK and CDR2 is SYGVNS in the germline V gene. The ends were cut back, 7 bases at V and 9 bases at J, with 13 bases in the middle. CDR3 sequence reads: CASNFQTFSPLHF. The CDR3 DNA reads TGTGCCAGCAACTTTCAGACATTTTCACCCCTCCACTTT.

The chain couples TRBV28 to TRBJ2-4; the match to TRBD2 covers 12 bases. The CDR3 spans 11 residues. The germline V gene has CDR1 MDHEN and CDR2 SYDVKM. The J segment lost 15 bases and the V segment lost 4 bases, leaving 1 base of the junction unmatched. CDR3 nucleotides: TGTGCCAGCAGTTCTAGCGGGAGGGGGTACTTC. Its translation: CASSSSGRGYF.

J is TRBJ2-5 and V is TRBV6-5; TRBD2 is a possible D gene (6 bases). Trimming shortened V by 4 bases and J by 5 bases, and 20 bases separated the two germline ends. The CDR3 is 16 residues long. The V gene's germline CDR1 is MNHEY and CDR2 SVGAGI. The CDR3 here is CASSSPPGPRGETQYF. DNA for the CDR3: TGTGCCAGCAGTTCCCCACCGGGACCTCGGGGGGAGACCCAGTACTTC.

The J gene is TRBJ2-2, the V gene TRBV29-1, with TRBD2 matching over 11 bases. This CDR3 contains 15 residues. Germline CDR1 reads SQVTM; CDR2 reads ANQGSEA. Trimming cost V 6 bases and J 1 base; bases outside gene matches: 4. CDR3 sequence reads: CSVSGTSGNTGELFF. The CDR3 DNA reads TGCAGCGTGTCGGGGACTAGCGGGAACACCGGGGAGCTGTTTTTT.

The chain couples TRBV5-6 to TRBJ2-3, with TRBD2 matching over 7 bases. The CDR3 is 14 residues long. Germline CDR1 SGHDT, CDR2 YYEEEE. J lost 4 bases, V lost 4 bases, and 6 bases had no gene match. CDR3 in amino acids: CASSHGLVSDTQYF. The DNA for the CDR3 is TGTGCCAGCAGCCACGGACTAGTGTCAGATACGCAGTATTTT.